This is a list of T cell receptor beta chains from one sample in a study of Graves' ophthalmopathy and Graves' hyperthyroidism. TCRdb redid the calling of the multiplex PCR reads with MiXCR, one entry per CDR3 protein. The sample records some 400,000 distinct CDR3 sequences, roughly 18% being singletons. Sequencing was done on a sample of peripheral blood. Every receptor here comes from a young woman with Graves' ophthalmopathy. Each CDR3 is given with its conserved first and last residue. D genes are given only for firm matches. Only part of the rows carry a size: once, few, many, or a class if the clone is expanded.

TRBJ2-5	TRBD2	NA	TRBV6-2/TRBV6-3	TGTGCCACCCAAAGAGCGGGAGTCCAAGAGACCCAGTACTTC	CATQRAGVQETQYF
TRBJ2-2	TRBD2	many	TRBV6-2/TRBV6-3	TGTGCCAGCAGTTACGGCGGGAGGAAACCCGGGGAGCTGTTTTTT	CASSYGGRKPGELFF
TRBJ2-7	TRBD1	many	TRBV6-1	TGTGCCAGCAGCGCCCCCGACAGGGCCTCCTACGAGCAGTACTTC	CASSAPDRASYEQYF
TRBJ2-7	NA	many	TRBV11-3	TGTGCCAGCAGCCGAGGGGGCGGGGAAACCTACGAGCAGTGCTTC	CASSRGGGETYEQCF
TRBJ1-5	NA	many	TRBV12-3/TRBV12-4	TGTGCCAGCACTGACAGTAATCAGCCCCAGCATTTT	CASTDSNQPQHF
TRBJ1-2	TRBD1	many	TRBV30	TGTGCCTGTGGGACAGGGGGCTCCTATGGCTACACCTTC	CACGTGGSYGYTF
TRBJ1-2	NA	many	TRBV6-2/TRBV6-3	TGTGCCAGCAGTTACCCGATGGCAGGGAGAGGGGGCTACACCTTC	CASSYPMAGRGGYTF
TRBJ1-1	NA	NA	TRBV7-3	TGTGCCAGCAGCTCCTTGGGAGGGCAAGCTTTCTTT	CASSSLGGQAFF
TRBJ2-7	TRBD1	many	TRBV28	TGCGCCAGCAGTTACCCAGACCGGGACAGTGGGTGGGAGCAGTACTTC	CASSYPDRDSGWEQYF
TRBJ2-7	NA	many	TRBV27	TGTGCCACCAGAGTGTACAGGGAAAAGCCCTACGAGCAGTACTTC	CATRVYREKPYEQYF
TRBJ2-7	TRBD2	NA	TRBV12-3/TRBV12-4	TGTGCCAGCAGTCAGGCGGGAGCCCCATACGAGCAGTACTTC	CASSQAGAPYEQYF
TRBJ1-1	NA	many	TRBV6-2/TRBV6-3	TGTGCCACCTCTGACAGTATGAACACTGAAGCTTTCTTT	CATSDSMNTEAFF
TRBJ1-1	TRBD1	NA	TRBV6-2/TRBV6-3	TGTGCCAGCAGTTACGCGGGACAGCCGATGAACACTGAAGCTTTCTTT	CASSYAGQPMNTEAFF
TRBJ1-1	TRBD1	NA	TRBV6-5	TGTGCCAGCAGTTTCGGACAGGGGGGGTGGAACACTGAAGCTTTCTTT	CASSFGQGGWNTEAFF
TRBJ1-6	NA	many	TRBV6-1	TGTGCCAGCTTAAATTCCCGAACAGGTGCATCCTCACCCCTCCACTTT	CASLNSRTGASSPLHF
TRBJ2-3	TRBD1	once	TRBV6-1	TGTGCCAGCAGAGTAGCCGGGACAGGGAGTGTCACAGATACGCAGTATTTT	CASRVAGTGSVTDTQYF
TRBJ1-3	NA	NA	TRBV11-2	TGTGCCAGCAGTACGGACCTCCGCTCTGGAAACACCATATATTTT	CASSTDLRSGNTIYF
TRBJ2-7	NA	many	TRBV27	TGTGCCAGCAGTTGGGAGGGACAGAGCTCCTACGAGCAGTACTTC	CASSWEGQSSYEQYF
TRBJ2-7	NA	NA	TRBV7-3	TGTGCCAGCAGCTTATTTCGGGATGGCGAGCAGTACTTC	CASSLFRDGEQYF
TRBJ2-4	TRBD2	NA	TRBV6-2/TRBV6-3	TGTGCCAGCGCGCCTAGCGGGGCCAAAAACATTCAGTACTTC	CASAPSGAKNIQYF
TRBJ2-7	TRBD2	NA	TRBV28	TGTGCCAGCAGTTTGGAGACTAGCGGGAGTCCGTACGAGCAGTACTTC	CASSLETSGSPYEQYF
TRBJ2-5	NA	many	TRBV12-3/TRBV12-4	TGTGCCAGCAGTTTCAGAGCGGGCAACCGGGAGACCCAGTACTTC	CASSFRAGNRETQYF
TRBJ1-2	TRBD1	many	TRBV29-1	TGCAGCGCGGGACAGAGGGTGGACTATGGCTACACCTTC	CSAGQRVDYGYTF
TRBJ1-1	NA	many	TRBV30	TGTGCCTGGAGTGCCTTGGGGGCTGAAGCTTTCTTT	CAWSALGAEAFF
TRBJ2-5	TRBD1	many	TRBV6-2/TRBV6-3	TGTGCCAGCAGTTCGACAGGGGTGAAGGAGACCCAGTACTTC	CASSSTGVKETQYF
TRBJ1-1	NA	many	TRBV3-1	TGTGCCAGCAGCCATATGAGTCAGGGAAAAGCTGAAGCTTTCTTT	CASSHMSQGKAEAFF
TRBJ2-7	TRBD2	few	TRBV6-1	TGTGCCAGCAGAGGGACTACCCCTTACGAGCAGTACTTC	CASRGTTPYEQYF
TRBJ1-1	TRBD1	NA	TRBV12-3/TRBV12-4	TGTGCCAGCAGTCCGACAGGGAGAGGAGCTTTCTTT	CASSPTGRGAFF
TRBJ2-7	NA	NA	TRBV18	TGTGCCAGCTCACCACAGGTTACGCGGGAGCAGTACTTC	CASSPQVTREQYF
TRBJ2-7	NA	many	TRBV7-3	TGTGCCAGCAGCCACGGCGCGGGGGCCTCGTACGAGCAGTACTTC	CASSHGAGASYEQYF
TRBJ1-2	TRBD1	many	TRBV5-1	TGCGCCAGCAGCCAAACAGGGGGCGACTATGGCTACACCTTC	CASSQTGGDYGYTF
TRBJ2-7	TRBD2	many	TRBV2	TGTGCCACCCTAGCGGGAGCCCCCGGGAACGAGCAGTACTTC	CATLAGAPGNEQYF
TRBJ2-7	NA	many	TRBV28	TGTGCCAGCAGTTTTGGGACGGTGAACTACGAGCAGTACTTC	CASSFGTVNYEQYF
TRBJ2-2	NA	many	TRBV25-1	TGTGCCAGCAGTCAAGGGGCCTCCGGGGAGCTGTTTTTT	CASSQGASGELFF
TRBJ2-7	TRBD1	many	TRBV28	TGTGCCAGCAACGCTGGACAGGGGGCCTACGAGCAGTACTTC	CASNAGQGAYEQYF
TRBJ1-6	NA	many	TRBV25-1	TGTGCCAGCAGTGATCCCCCCGAGACGGAGTGG	CASSDPPETEW
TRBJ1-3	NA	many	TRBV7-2	TGTGCCAGCAGTGTCAGGGCACCCACAGGGAACACCATATATTTT	CASSVRAPTGNTIYF
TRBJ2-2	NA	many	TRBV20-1	TGCAGTGCTAGAGGGGCGGTGGAGCTGTTTTTT	CSARGAVELFF
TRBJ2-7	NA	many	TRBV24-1	TGTGCCACCAGTGAACCGAGGGGTGACGCCTACGAGCAGTACTTC	CATSEPRGDAYEQYF
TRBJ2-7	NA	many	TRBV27	TGTGCCAGCAGCCCAATATCGAGGGGTGTTTACGAGCAGTACTTC	CASSPISRGVYEQYF
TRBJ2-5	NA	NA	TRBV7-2	TGTGCCAGCAGCTTAGATGGGCTAGCGAGCCAAGAGACCCAGTACTTC	CASSLDGLASQETQYF